This T cell receptor beta chain was recovered during a study of cytomegalovirus exposure and HLA in healthy donors. About the research overall: Both the 100 to 150 validation repertoires and the approximately 700 first-cohort repertoires used the same platform, as reported by a later analysis.

As for this clone: The antigen is unknown.

Study outcomes and limitations: Using the classifier, cytomegalovirus status was reportedly diagnosed with high specificity and sensitivity. As confirmed in vitro, three CMV-associated chains were specific for CMV antigens. Researchers catalogued roughly 170 TCR beta chains as cytomegalovirus-associated.

Produced via immunoSEQ multiplex PCR; TCRdb's table is partial and in-frame only. The profile covers 150,000 to 180,000 clones, with about 82% appearing a single time and approximately 2% taken by the ten largest. V lost 7 bases, J lost 2 bases, and 11 bases stayed unmatched. The germline V gene has CDR1 MDHEN and CDR2 SYDVKM. The CDR3 length is 16 residues. The material sequenced was PBMCs. The clonotype was recovered from a human donor in good health. The gene calls are TRBV28 and TRBJ1-2; 9 nucleotides align to TRBD1. CDR3 sequence reads: CASTHLGQGGNYGYTF. The CDR3 DNA reads TGTGCCAGCACCCACCTGGGACAGGGAGGGAACTATGGCTACACCTTC.